These 20 T cell receptor beta chains share one sample of origin, sequenced in a study of PD-1 blockade in classical Hodgkin lymphoma. Time point described: cycle 4 day 1 (C4D1), after less than seven weeks of nivolumab. With no exception, relapse followed autologous stem cell transplantation in all patients, and brentuximab vedotin exposure varied. Generated by immunoSEQ multiplex PCR, the TCRdb table keeps only in-frame clones and is missing some. The sample shows tens of thousands of clones, around 90% of them seen only once. The sample was peripheral blood mononuclear cells (PBMCs), taken before the fourth cycle of nivolumab. Source of these receptors: a human donor with classical Hodgkin lymphoma.

J is TRBJ2-7 and V is TRBV5-6, with 8 bases identical to TRBD2. The CDR3 extends over 14 amino acids. Trimming at V came to 4 bases and at J to 3 bases, leaving 6 bases not matched to a gene. Germline CDR1 and CDR2: SGHDT and YYEEEE. Here the CDR3 reads CASSLGTSGYEQYF. In DNA form, the CDR3 reads TGTGCCAGCAGCCTAGGGACTAGTGGCTACGAGCAGTACTTC. The full variable domain, with the rest looked up from reference TRBV5-6 and TRBJ2-7, is DAGVTQSPTHLIKTRGQQVTLRCSPKSGHDTVSWYQQALGQGPQFIFQYYEEEERQRGNFPDRFSGHQFPNYSSELNVNALLLGDSALYLCASSLGTSGYEQYFGPGTRLTVT.

The gene calls are TRBV5-1 and TRBJ1-4, with TRBD1 identical over 11 bases. CDR1 SGHRS and CDR2 YFSETQ come from the germline V gene. The CDR3 contains 15 residues. The ends lost 4 bases at V and 6 bases at J; junction bases unmatched: 5. CDR3 sequence: CASSGTGGNYEKLFF. The DNA for the CDR3 is TGCGCCAGCAGCGGGACAGGGGGAAACTATGAAAAACTGTTTTTT.

The chain is built from TRBV2 and TRBJ2-2; D is perhaps TRBD1 (6 bases). Trimming removed 5 bases at V and 1 base at J, with 11 bases between. CDR3 size: 15 residues. The germline V gene has CDR1 SNHLY and CDR2 FYNNEI. The CDR3 DNA reads as TGTGCCAGCAGTAGTCTACAGGGGAACACCGGGGAGCTGTTTTTT. It codes for CASSSLQGNTGELFF.

This rearrangement joins TRBV7-3 to TRBJ2-2; 12 bases are shared with TRBD2. J gave up 8 bases and V 4 bases, and 5 bases lay outside the gene matches. The CDR3 spans 15 residues. CDR1 and CDR2 (germline): SGHTA, FQGTGA. CDR3 protein: CASSSRLAGVGELFF. CDR3 DNA sequence: TGTGCCAGCAGCTCCCGACTAGCGGGAGTAGGGGAGCTGTTTTTT.

The genes are TRBV7-9 and TRBJ2-3; weak D call: TRBD2 (7 bases). Looked up from germline, CDR1 is SEHNR and CDR2 is FQNEAQ (reference sequence). The CDR3 is 14 residues long. Deletions cut 8 bases from V and 1 base from J, with 13 bases between. Here the CDR3 reads CASPGRGGTDTQYF. DNA of the CDR3: TGTGCCAGCCCAGGGAGGGGGGGCACAGATACGCAGTATTTT.

The gene calls are TRBV7-9 and TRBJ2-3; D gene ambiguous. Per the germline V gene, CDR1 is SEHNR and CDR2 is FQNEAQ (reference sequence). V lost 2 bases and J lost 4, with 22 bases in between. The CDR3 is made up of 18 amino acids. The CDR3 sequence: CASSLSLVGRSISDTQYF. The CDR3 coding sequence is TGTGCCAGCAGCTTATCTTTGGTGGGCAGGTCAATTTCAGATACGCAGTATTTT.

The chain employs TRBV11-2 and TRBJ1-1; a possible D gene is TRBD1 (5 bases). Germline values: CDR1 SGHAT, CDR2 FQNNGV. This CDR3 is built from 14 residues. Trimming removed 3 bases from V and 6 bases from J, with 14 bases in between. For the CDR3, the DNA is TGTGCCAGCAGCTTCGGCAGGGTCATCGCTGAAGCTTTCTTT. Translated: CASSFGRVIAEAFF.

This sequence joins TRBV29-1 and TRBJ2-1; D remains unclear. Trimming pared 2 bases from V and 10 bases from J, leaving 6 bases between. The CDR3 runs 10 residues. CDR1 is SQVTM, CDR2 ANQGSEA, per germline. CDR3 nucleotides: TGCAGCGTTGAAACGGAGGAGCAGTTCTTC. This translates into CSVETEEQFF.

CDR3 protein: CASSIGAGTSLYEQYF. The CDR3 nucleotides read TGTGCCAGTAGTATAGGGGCAGGGACTAGCCTTTACGAGCAGTACTTC. This sequence joins TRBV19 and TRBJ2-5; 9 positions agree with TRBD2. The end of the DNA fits TRBJ2-7 better, so the J call may be wrong. The CDR3 covers 16 residues. Germline loops: CDR1 LNHDA, CDR2 SQIVND (reference sequence).

The V call is TRBV9, the J call TRBJ1-3; D remains ambiguous. Trimming removed 0 bases from V and 0 bases from J, with 10 bases in between. This CDR3 is built from 16 residues. Per germline, CDR1 SGDLS and CDR2 YYNGEE. The chain's CDR3 is CASSVGGSYSGNTIYF. Written as DNA, the CDR3 is TGTGCCAGCAGCGTAGGGGGTAGCTACTCTGGAAACACCATATATTTT.

CDR3 in amino acids: CASGGLVWSYNEQFF. DNA of the CDR3: TGTGCCAGCGGGGGACTAGTTTGGTCCTACAATGAGCAGTTCTTC. The chain recombines TRBV2 with TRBJ2-1; TRBD2 aligns across 8 bases. The CDR3 has 15 amino acids. CDR1 and CDR2 from the germline V gene are SNHLY and FYNNEI. Trimming removed 8 bases from V and 1 base from J; junction bases left unmatched: 7.

The chain combines TRBV7-9 with TRBJ2-1; 13 bases are shared with TRBD2. V trimming: 6 bases; J trimming: 10 bases; junction bases outside the gene matches: 12. This CDR3 region has 16 residues. Germline lookup yields CDR1 SEHNR and CDR2 FQNEAQ (reference sequence). The DNA of the CDR3 is TGTGCCAGCAGGAAATCGGGACTAGCGGGAAGAGGGGAGCAGTTCTTC. The encoded protein is CASRKSGLAGRGEQFF.

This clone was seen a single time. The chain has TRBV6-5 and TRBJ2-1; D might be TRBD2 (6 bases). The germline gives CDR1 MNHEY, CDR2 SVGAGI. V was trimmed by 0 bases and J by 7 bases, leaving 13 bases between them. The CDR3 covers 15 residues. The CDR3 loop is CASSYSGTGRNEQFF. In DNA, the CDR3 is TGTGCCAGCAGTTACTCCGGGACTGGAAGAAATGAGCAGTTCTTC.

The V call is TRBV11-1, the J call TRBJ1-2; D remains unclear. Germline V lookup: CDR1 SGHAT, CDR2 FQDESV (reference sequence). The CDR3 is 13 amino acids. Trimming left V 1 base short and J 6 bases short, with 9 bases between. CDR3 DNA sequence: TGTGCCAGCAGCTTAGGTGAGGAGGATGGCTACACCTTC. Protein product: CASSLGEEDGYTF.

The chain recombines TRBV6-6 with TRBJ1-5; 8 bases line up with TRBD1. CDR3 size: 13 residues. The germline V gene has CDR1 MNHNY and CDR2 SVGAGI (reference sequence). The V and J ends lost 2 bases and 6 bases, in that order; junction bases with no gene match: 0. As DNA, the CDR3 is TGTGCCAGCAGTTACGACAGGGGTCAGCCCCAGCATTTT. It translates to CASSYDRGQPQHF.

The chain is built from TRBV27 and TRBJ1-5; D is unclear. This CDR3 spans 14 amino acids. Trimming cost V 5 bases and J 0 bases, with 8 bases left between them. Germline lookup yields CDR1 MNHEY and CDR2 SMNVEV (reference sequence). The CDR3 sequence: CASSEGISNQPQHF. CDR3 coding DNA: TGTGCCAGCAGTGAGGGTATTAGCAATCAGCCCCAGCATTTT.

This clone was counted a single time. The rearrangement links TRBV7-8 to TRBJ1-1; D gene unclear. The CDR3 runs to 13 residues. Germline V gene data show CDR1 as SGHVS and CDR2 as FQNEAQ. V dropped 1 base and J dropped 0 bases, with 3 bases sitting between them. CDR3 nucleotides: TGTGCCAGCAGCTTAGACCTGAACACTGAAGCTTTCTTT. Encoded protein: CASSLDLNTEAFF. The variable domain in full, with the rest retrieved from reference TRBV7-8 and TRBJ1-1, is GAGVSQSPRYKVAKRGQDVALRCDPISGHVSLFWYQQALGQGPEFLTYFQNEAQLDKSGLPSDRFFAERPEGSVSTLKIQRTQQEDSAVYLCASSLDLNTEAFFGQGTRLTVV.

This clone was seen a handful of times. The chain joins TRBV6-1 to TRBJ2-3; 12 positions match TRBD2. Per the germline V gene, CDR1 is MNHNS and CDR2 is SASEGT. Germline trimming cut 2 bases from V and 4 bases from J; bases unmatched to any gene: 1. The CDR3 runs 15 residues. This chain's CDR3 is CASSELAGGPDTQYF. The DNA for the CDR3 is TGTGCCAGCAGTGAACTAGCGGGAGGGCCAGATACGCAGTATTTT.

The V gene is TRBV5-1, the J gene TRBJ2-5; 11 bases match TRBD2. In germline, CDR1 is SGHRS, CDR2 YFSETQ. This CDR3 spans 15 amino acids. The junction had 6 bases not matched to a gene; V was cut back by 4 bases and J by 4 bases. CDR3 in DNA: TGCGCCAGCAGCCCCCTAGCGGGAGGTTCAGAGACCCAGTACTTC. Translation gives CASSPLAGGSETQYF. Supplemented by reference TRBV5-1 and TRBJ2-5, the full variable domain reads KAGVTQTPRYLIKTRGQQVTLSCSPISGHRSVSWYQQTPGQGLQFLFEYFSETQRNKGNFPGRFSGRQFSNSRSEMNVSTLELGDSALYLCASSPLAGGSETQYFGPGTRLLVL.

This clone turned up a few times. CDR3 amino acids: CASSVSGSSYNEQFF. The DNA of the CDR3 is TGTGCCAGCAGCGTCAGCGGGAGCTCCTACAATGAGCAGTTCTTC. This chain uses TRBV7-3 with TRBJ2-1; 8 nucleotides match TRBD2. CDR3 length: 15 residues. Looked up from germline, CDR1 is SGHTA and CDR2 is FQGTGA. V shed 5 bases and J 0 bases; nucleotides not matched to a gene: 3.